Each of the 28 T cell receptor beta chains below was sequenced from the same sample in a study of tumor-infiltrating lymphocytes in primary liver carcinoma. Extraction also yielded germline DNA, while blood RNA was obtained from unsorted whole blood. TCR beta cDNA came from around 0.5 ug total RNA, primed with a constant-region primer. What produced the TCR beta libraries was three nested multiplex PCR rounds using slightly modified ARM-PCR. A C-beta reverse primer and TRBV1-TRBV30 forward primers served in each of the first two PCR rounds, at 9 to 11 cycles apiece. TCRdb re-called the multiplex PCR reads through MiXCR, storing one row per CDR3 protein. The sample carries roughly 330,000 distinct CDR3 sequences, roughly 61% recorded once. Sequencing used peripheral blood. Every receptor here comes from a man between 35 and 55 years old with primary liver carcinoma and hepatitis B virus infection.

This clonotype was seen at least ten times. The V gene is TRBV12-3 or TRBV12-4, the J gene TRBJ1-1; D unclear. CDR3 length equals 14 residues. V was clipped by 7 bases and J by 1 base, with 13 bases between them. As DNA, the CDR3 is TGTGCCAGCACTCCCCGTAGCCCGAACACTGAAGCTTTCTTT. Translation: CASTPRSPNTEAFF.

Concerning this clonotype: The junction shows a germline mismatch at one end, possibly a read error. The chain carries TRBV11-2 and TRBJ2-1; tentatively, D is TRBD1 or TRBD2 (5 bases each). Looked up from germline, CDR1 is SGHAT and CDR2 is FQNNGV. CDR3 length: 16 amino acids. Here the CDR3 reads CAGSWDGLACITEQFF. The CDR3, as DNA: TGTGCCGGCAGCTGGGACGGACTGGCCTGTATCACTGAGCAGTTCTTC.

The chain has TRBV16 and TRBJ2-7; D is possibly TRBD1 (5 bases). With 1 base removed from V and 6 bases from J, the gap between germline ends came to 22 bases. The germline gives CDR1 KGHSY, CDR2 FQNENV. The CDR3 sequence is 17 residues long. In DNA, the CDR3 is TGTGCCAGCAGCCAATTGGGCAGGGCGGATGTGTACGGCGAGCAGTACTTC. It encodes CASSQLGRADVYGEQYF.

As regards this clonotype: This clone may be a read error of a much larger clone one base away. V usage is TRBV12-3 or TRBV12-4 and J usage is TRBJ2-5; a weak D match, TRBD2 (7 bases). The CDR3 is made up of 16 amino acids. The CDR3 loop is CASSGGAAPYQEIQYF. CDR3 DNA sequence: TGTGCCAGCAGTGGGGGGGCAGCCCCGTACCAAGAGATCCAGTACTTC.

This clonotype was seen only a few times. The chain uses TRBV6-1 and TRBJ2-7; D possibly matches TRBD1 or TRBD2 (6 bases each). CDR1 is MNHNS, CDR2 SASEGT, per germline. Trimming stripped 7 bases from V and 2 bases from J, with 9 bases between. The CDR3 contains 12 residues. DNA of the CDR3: TGTGCCAGCATGAGGGGGGCCTACGAGCAGTACTTC. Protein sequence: CASMRGAYEQYF.

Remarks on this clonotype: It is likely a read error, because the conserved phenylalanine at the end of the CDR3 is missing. Written as DNA, the CDR3 is TGTGCCAGCAGCCCTCCCAGAAATGAGCAGTTCTAC. This translates into CASSPPRNEQFY. The V call is TRBV7-9, the J call TRBJ2-1, with D unresolved. V lost 5 bases and J lost 7, with 9 bases in between. Germline V lookup: CDR1 SEHNR, CDR2 FQNEAQ (reference sequence). This CDR3 spans 12 amino acids.

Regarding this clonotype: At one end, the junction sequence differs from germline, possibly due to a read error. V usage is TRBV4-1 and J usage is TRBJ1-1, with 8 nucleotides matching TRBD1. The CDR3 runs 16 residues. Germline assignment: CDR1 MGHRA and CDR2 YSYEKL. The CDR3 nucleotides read TGCGCCAGCAGCCAAGGTGACAGGGGAAGGGACATTGAAACTTTCTTT. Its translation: CASSQGDRGRDIETFF.

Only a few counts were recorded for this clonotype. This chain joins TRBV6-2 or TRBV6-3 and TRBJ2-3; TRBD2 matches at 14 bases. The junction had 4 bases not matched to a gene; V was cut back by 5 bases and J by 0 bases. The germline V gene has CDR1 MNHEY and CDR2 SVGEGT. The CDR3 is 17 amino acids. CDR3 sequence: CASSTGTSGSSTDTQYF. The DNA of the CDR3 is TGTGCCAGCAGTACCGGGACTAGCGGGAGTAGCACAGATACGCAGTATTTT.

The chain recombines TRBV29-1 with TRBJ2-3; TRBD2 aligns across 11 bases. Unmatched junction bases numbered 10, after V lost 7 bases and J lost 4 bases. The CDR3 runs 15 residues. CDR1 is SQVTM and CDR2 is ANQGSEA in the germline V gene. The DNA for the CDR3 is TGCAGCGCTTCTACTAGCGGGAGTGTCGCAGATACGCAGTATTTT. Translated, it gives CSASTSGSVADTQYF.

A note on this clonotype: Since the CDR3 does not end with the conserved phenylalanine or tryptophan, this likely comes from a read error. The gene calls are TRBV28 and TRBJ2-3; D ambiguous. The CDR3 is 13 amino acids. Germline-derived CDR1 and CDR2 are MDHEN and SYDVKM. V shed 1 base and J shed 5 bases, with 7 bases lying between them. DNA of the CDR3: TGTGCCAGCAGTTTATCGGGCAGAGATACGCAGTATCTT. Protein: CASSLSGRDTQYL.

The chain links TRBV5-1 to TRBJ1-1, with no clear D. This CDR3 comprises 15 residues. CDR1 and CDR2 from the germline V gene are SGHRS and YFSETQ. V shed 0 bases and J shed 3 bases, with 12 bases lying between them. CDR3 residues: CASSLGRGGDTEAFF. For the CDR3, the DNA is TGCGCCAGCAGCTTGGGACGCGGCGGGGACACTGAAGCTTTCTTT.

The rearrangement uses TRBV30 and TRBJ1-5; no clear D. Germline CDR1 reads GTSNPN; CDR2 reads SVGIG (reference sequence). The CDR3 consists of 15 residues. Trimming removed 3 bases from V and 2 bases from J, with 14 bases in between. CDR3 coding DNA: TGTGCCTGGAGCGATGGGATTACAGGCAATCAGCCCCAGCATTTT. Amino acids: CAWSDGITGNQPQHF.

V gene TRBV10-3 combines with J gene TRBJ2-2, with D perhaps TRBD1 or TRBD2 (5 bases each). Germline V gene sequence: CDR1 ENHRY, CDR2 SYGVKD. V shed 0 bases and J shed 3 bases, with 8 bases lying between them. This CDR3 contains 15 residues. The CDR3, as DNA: TGTGCCATCAGTGAGTCAAGGGGAGACACCGGGGAGCTGTTTTTT. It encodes CAISESRGDTGELFF.

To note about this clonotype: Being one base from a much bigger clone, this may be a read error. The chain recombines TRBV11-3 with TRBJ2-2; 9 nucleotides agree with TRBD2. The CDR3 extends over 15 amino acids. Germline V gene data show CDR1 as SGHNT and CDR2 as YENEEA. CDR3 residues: CVSSLGTSRAGELFF. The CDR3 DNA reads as TGTGTCAGCAGCTTAGGGACTAGCAGAGCCGGGGAGCTGTTTTTT.

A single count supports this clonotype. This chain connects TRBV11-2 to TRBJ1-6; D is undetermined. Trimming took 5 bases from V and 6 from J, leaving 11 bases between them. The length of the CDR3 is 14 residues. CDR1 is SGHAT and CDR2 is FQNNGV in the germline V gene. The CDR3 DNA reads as TGTGCCAGCAGCCCTACGGCGATTAATTCACCCCTCCACTTT. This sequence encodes CASSPTAINSPLHF.

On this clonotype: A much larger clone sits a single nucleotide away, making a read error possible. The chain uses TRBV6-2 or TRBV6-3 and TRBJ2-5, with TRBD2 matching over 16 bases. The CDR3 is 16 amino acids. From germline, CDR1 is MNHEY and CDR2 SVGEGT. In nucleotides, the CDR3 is TGTGCCAGCAGTAGGGGACTAGCGGGAGGGCAAGAGACCCGGTACTTC. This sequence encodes CASSRGLAGGQETRYF.

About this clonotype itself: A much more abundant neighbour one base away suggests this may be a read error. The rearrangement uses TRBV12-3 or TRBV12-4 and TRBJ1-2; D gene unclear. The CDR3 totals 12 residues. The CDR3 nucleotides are TGTGCCAGCAGTTTAGCCCTTGTTGGCAACACCTTC. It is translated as CASSLALVGNTF.

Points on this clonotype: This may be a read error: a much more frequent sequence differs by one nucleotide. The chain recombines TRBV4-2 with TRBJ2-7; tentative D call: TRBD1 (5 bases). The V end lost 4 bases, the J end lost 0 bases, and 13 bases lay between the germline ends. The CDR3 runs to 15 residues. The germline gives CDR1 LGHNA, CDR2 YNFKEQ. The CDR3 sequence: CASSRVQESSYEQYF. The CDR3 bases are TGTGCCAGCAGCCGAGTACAGGAAAGCTCCTACGAGCAGTACTTC.

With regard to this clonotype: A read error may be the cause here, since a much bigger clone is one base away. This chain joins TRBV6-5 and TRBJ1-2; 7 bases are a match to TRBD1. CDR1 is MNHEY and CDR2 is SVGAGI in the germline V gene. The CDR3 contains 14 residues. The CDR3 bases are TGTGCCAGCAGCTCCCCGGGGGACCAAGGGGGCTACATCTTC. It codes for CASSSPGDQGGYIF.

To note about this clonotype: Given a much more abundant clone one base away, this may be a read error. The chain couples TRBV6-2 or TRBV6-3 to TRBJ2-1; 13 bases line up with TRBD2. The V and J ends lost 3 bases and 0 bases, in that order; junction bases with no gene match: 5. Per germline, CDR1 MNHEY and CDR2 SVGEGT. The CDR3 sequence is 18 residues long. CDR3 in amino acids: CASSYGLAGAPSYNEQFF. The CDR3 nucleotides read TGTGCCAGCAGTTATGGACTAGCGGGAGCGCCCTCCTACAATGAGCAGTTCTTC.

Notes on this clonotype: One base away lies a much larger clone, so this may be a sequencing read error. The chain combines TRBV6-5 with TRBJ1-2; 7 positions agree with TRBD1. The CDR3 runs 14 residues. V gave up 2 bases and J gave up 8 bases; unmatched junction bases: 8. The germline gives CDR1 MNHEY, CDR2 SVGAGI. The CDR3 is CASSYGDRDGGYTF. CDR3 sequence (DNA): TGTGCCAGCAGTTACGGCGACAGGGATGGAGGCTACACCTTC.

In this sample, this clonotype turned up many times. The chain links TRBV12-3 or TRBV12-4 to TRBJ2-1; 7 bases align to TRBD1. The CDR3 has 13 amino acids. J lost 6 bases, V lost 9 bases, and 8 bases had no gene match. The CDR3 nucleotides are TGTGCCAGTTCCGGGACAGCAATCAATGAGCAGTTCTTC. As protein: CASSGTAINEQFF.

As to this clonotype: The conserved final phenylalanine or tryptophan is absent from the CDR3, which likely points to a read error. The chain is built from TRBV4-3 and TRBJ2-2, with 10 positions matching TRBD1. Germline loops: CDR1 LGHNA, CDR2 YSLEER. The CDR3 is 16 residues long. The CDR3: CAISRVPGQGSGELFS. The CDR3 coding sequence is TGCGCCATCAGCCGGGTCCCGGGACAGGGGTCCGGGGAGCTGTTTTCT.

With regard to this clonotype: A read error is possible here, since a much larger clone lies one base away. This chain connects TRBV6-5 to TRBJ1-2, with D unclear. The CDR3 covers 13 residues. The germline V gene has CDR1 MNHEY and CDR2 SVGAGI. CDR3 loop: CPSSRDAVDGYTF. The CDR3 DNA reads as TGTCCCAGCAGTAGAGACGCTGTCGATGGCTACACCTTC.

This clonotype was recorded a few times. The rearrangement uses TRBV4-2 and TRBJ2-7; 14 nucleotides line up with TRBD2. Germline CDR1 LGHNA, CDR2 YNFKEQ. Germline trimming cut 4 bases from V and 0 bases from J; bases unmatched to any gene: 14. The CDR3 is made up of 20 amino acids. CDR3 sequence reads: CASSLDTGLAGVRRSYEQYF. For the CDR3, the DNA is TGTGCCAGCAGCCTGGACACGGGACTAGCGGGAGTCAGACGCTCCTACGAGCAGTACTTC.

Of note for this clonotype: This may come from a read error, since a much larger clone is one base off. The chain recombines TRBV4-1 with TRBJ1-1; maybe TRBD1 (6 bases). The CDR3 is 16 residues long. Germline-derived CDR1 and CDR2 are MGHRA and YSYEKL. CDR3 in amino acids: CASRQDDQGLDTEAFF. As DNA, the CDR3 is TGCGCCAGCAGGCAAGATGATCAGGGGTTGGACACTGAAGCTTTCTTT.

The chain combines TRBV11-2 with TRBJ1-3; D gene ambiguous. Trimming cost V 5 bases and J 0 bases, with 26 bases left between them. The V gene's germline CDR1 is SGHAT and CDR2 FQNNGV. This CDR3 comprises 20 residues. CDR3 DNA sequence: TGTGCCAGCAGCCGAATTCCACATAAAAAGAAAGTGACCTCTGGAAACACCATATATTTT. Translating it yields CASSRIPHKKKVTSGNTIYF.

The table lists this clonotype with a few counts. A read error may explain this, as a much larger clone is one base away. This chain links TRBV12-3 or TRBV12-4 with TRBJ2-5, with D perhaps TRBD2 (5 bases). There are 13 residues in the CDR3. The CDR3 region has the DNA TGTGCCAGCAGTTTCCCGGGGTCTGAGACCCAGCACTTC. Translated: CASSFPGSETQHF.